This T cell receptor (beta chain) stems from a study of response to subunit inactivated influenza vaccine. This clonotype came up a few times. Via MiXCR, TCRdb re-called the RT-PCR reads, giving one row per CDR3 protein. The profile shows fewer than 350,000 distinct CDR3 sequences, less than 25% of them singletons. The germline gives CDR1 MGHRA, CDR2 YSYEKL. With 0 bases removed from V and 1 base from J, the gap between germline ends came to 13 bases. This CDR3 spans 17 amino acids. The V call is TRBV4-1, the J call TRBJ2-4; a possible D gene is TRBD2 (5 bases). The material sequenced was PBMCs from blood, taken about 20 months after vaccination. The receptor comes from a man aged 45 to 70 who received an inactivated influenza vaccine. The CDR3 protein is CASSQDPGSGAKNIQYF. In DNA form, the CDR3 reads TGCGCCAGCAGCCAAGACCCGGGGTCGGGCGCCAAAAACATTCAGTACTTC.